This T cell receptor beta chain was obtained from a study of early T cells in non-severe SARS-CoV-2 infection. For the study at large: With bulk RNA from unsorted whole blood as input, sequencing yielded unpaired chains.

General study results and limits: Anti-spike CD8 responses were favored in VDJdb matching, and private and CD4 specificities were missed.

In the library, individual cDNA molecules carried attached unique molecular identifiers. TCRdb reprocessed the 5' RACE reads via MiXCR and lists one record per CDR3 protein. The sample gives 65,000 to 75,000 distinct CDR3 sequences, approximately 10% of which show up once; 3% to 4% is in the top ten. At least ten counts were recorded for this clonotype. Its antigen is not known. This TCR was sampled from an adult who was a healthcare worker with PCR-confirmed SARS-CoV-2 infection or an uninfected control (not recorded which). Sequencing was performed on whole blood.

CDR3: CATAGTTPSTDTQYF. CDR3 DNA sequence: TGTGCCACCGCCGGGACTACCCCTAGCACAGATACGCAGTATTTT. This rearrangement joins TRBV24-1 to TRBJ2-3; 7 bases map to TRBD2. There are 15 residues in the CDR3. Germline V CDR1 and CDR2: KGHDR, SFDVKD. Germline trimming cut 9 bases from V and 0 bases from J; bases unmatched to any gene: 8.